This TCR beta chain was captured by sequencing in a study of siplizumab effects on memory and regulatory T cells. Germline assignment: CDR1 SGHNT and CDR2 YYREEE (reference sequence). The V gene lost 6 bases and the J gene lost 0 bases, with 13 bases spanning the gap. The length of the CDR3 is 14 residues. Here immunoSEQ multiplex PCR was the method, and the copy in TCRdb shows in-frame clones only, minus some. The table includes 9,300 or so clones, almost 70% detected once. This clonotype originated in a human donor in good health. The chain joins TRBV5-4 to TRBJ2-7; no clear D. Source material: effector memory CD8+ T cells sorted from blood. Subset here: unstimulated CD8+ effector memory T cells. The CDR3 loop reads CASNRFESSYEQYF. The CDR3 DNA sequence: TGTGCCAGCAACCGTTTCGAGAGCTCCTACGAGCAGTACTTC.